One sample yielded the 15 T cell receptor beta chains listed below, sequenced in a study of vaccination and CD4 T cells after COVID-19. Antigen specificity for these receptors is unknown. Treatment meaning: roughly 11-day PBMC culture with coronavirus spike peptide pools or control peptides (ViraFEST assay). With the Oncomine TCR Beta short-read assay, DNA from cultured CD4+ T cells was sequenced. TCRdb re-called the PCR reads with MiXCR, one entry per CDR3 protein. The sample includes about 12,000 distinct CDR3 sequences, about 30% of them seen just once. The sample here was CD4+ T cells from blood, cultured in vitro, taken after SARS-CoV-2 vaccination. These TCRs come from a human donor who had recovered from COVID-19.

This clonotype was counted only a few times. The chain employs TRBV29-1 and TRBJ1-2, with a possible D match to TRBD1 (6 bases). Germline V gives CDR1 SQVTM, CDR2 ANQGSEA. This CDR3 region has 12 residues. Between the trimmed V and J ends, which lost 6 bases and 0 bases, there was a span of 8 bases. The CDR3 DNA reads TGCAGCGTATGGACAGCTAACTATGGCTACACCTTC. Its translation is CSVWTANYGYTF.

In its sample, this clonotype was seen a few times. The V and J genes are TRBV20-1 and TRBJ2-6; no clear D. Germline-derived CDR1 and CDR2 are DFQATT and SNEGSKA (reference sequence). The CDR3 is 14 amino acids. Trimming pared 2 bases from V and 1 base from J, leaving 6 bases between. This CDR3 reads CSARRPSGANVLTF. CDR3 coding DNA: TGCAGTGCTAGACGGCCATCTGGGGCCAACGTCCTGACTTTC.

The V and J genes are TRBV28 and TRBJ2-5; D is possibly TRBD1 (5 bases). The germline gives CDR1 MDHEN, CDR2 SYDVKM. The CDR3 contains 15 residues. Between the trimmed V and J ends, which lost 5 bases and 2 bases, there was a span of 15 bases. The CDR3 DNA reads TGTGCCAGCAGTAGCCCGTGGGGCGGACAAGAGACCCAGTACTTC. Translation gives CASSSPWGGQETQYF.

The J gene is TRBJ1-2, the V gene TRBV5-4; D is possibly TRBD1 (5 bases). Deletions cut 4 bases from V and 3 bases from J, with 16 bases between. Germline V gene sequence: CDR1 SGHNT, CDR2 YYREEE (reference sequence). CDR3 length: 15 residues. The CDR3 here is CASSGRVQGDYGYTF. The CDR3 coding sequence is TGTGCCAGCAGCGGCAGGGTTCAGGGCGACTATGGCTACACCTTC.

The V and J genes are TRBV6-1 and TRBJ2-7; D is unclear. V shed 6 bases and J shed 2 bases, with 11 bases lying between them. Germline V gives CDR1 MNHNS, CDR2 SASEGT. CDR3 size: 13 residues. This CDR3 reads CASSDNRPYEQYF. The CDR3 DNA sequence: TGTGCCAGCAGCGATAACCGCCCCTACGAGCAGTACTTC.

The genes are TRBV4-3 and TRBJ1-4; TRBD1 is a possible D gene (5 bases). The CDR3 is 17 amino acids. The V end lost 0 bases, the J end lost 3 bases, and 14 bases lay between the germline ends. In germline, CDR1 is LGHNA, CDR2 YSLEER. The CDR3 loop reads CASSQDWGGSANEKLFF. CDR3 sequence (DNA): TGCGCCAGCAGCCAAGATTGGGGGGGATCAGCTAATGAAAAACTGTTTTTT.

This chain uses TRBV7-9 with TRBJ2-7; perhaps TRBD1 as D (6 bases). This CDR3 contains 15 residues. V lost 4 bases to trimming and J lost 0 bases, with 13 bases between them. CDR1 is SEHNR, CDR2 FQNEAQ, per germline (reference sequence). CDR3 DNA sequence: TGTGCCAGCAGCTCTGACAGGTCCTCCTCCTACGAGCAGTACTTC. The encoded protein is CASSSDRSSSYEQYF.

The V call is TRBV7-2, the J call TRBJ1-5; 7 nucleotides agree with TRBD1. Germline V gene data show CDR1 as SGHTA and CDR2 as FQGNSA. Trimming cost V 5 bases and J 6 bases; bases outside gene matches: 10. The CDR3 is 15 residues long. CDR3 amino acids: CASSLRQGGSQPQHF. CDR3 DNA: TGTGCCAGCAGCCTCCGACAGGGCGGGAGTCAGCCCCAGCATTTT.

This clonotype was picked up a small number of times. The V call is TRBV6-1, the J call TRBJ2-3; 7 nucleotides match TRBD1. V lost 11 bases to trimming and J lost 11 bases; unmatched junction nucleotides: 10. Germline V gives CDR1 MNHNS, CDR2 SASEGT. This CDR3 contains 11 residues. CDR3 nucleotides: TGTGCCGGATCCGACAGGGAGATGCAGTATTTT. This encodes CAGSDREMQYF.

This clonotype was counted a few times. The V and J genes are TRBV28 and TRBJ1-5, with TRBD1 matching over 8 bases. The V segment lost 6 bases and the J segment 7 bases; nucleotides outside the gene matches: 11. There are 15 residues in the CDR3. Germline lookup yields CDR1 MDHEN and CDR2 SYDVKM. CDR3 bases: TGTGCCAGCAGACTCCCTCAGGGGGCCTGGCAGCCCCAGCATTTT. Translated, it gives CASRLPQGAWQPQHF.

This clonotype is classed as medium-sized. V is TRBV4-3 and J is TRBJ1-4, with D perhaps matching TRBD1 (6 bases). The CDR3 runs to 17 residues. The germline gives CDR1 LGHNA, CDR2 YSLEER. Trimming cost V 1 base and J 7 bases, with 19 bases left between them. CDR3 DNA sequence: TGCGCCAGCAGCCAAGTTGGTCGGGGGGCTCAGGGTGAAAAACTGTTTTTT. This codes for CASSQVGRGAQGEKLFF.

The V gene is TRBV18, the J gene TRBJ1-5, with a weak D call TRBD1 (5 bases). V was clipped by 6 bases and J by 6 bases, with 9 bases between them. Germline CDR1 is KGHSH and CDR2 is LQKENI. The CDR3 runs 12 residues. DNA for the CDR3: TGTGCCAGCTCTGGGGGAGCTCAGCCCCAGCATTTT. This gives the protein CASSGGAQPQHF.

This clonotype is medium-sized (0.01 to 0.1%) in the sample. The chain joins TRBV20-1 to TRBJ1-5; no clear D gene. The CDR3 consists of 13 residues. CDR1 and CDR2 from the germline V gene are DFQATT and SNEGSKA (reference sequence). With 4 bases removed from V and 7 bases from J, the gap between germline ends came to 14 bases. CDR3 coding DNA: TGCAGTGCTACGTCCACATTCGGGCAGCCCCAGCATTTT. It is translated as CSATSTFGQPQHF.

The chain combines TRBV28 with TRBJ1-4; TRBD1 might be the D (5 bases). The CDR3 has 13 residues. Trimming removed 6 bases at V and 5 bases at J, with 10 bases between. CDR1 is MDHEN, CDR2 SYDVKM, per germline. This chain's CDR3 is CASRGGRNEKLFF. Written as DNA, the CDR3 is TGTGCCAGCAGGGGGGGGAGAAATGAAAAACTGTTTTTT.

This clonotype was seen only a few times. V and J are TRBV20-1 and TRBJ2-1; 13 bases fit TRBD2. The CDR3 length is 16 residues. V gave up 5 bases and J gave up 10 bases; unmatched junction bases: 14. Germline CDR1 reads DFQATT; CDR2 reads SNEGSKA (reference sequence). This chain's CDR3 is CSARTLGTSGVGEQFF. The CDR3 DNA is TGCAGTGCTCGGACGCTTGGGACTAGCGGGGTGGGGGAGCAGTTCTTC.